This T cell receptor (beta chain) comes out of a study of T cells in Graves' hyperthyroidism and ophthalmopathy. This clonotype was found a few times. There were TCR beta CDR3 regions amplified from RNA transcripts. First-round RT-PCR with HTBI primers amplified the TCR CDR3 region. TCRdb itself ran the multiplex PCR reads through MiXCR, one entry per CDR3 protein. The sample lists roughly 840,000 distinct CDR3 sequences; 38% were seen once. This receptor was identified in a young man with Graves' hyperthyroidism. The sample comprised blood.

The CDR3 is CASSLGLNANEKLFF. In nucleotides, the CDR3 is TGTGCCAGCAGCTTGGGTCTGAACGCTAATGAAAAACTGTTTTTT. This chain uses TRBV5-6 with TRBJ1-4; D uncertain. Trimming stripped 0 bases from V and 3 bases from J, with 9 bases between. The CDR3 consists of 15 residues. The germline V gene encodes CDR1 SGHDT and CDR2 YYEEEE.